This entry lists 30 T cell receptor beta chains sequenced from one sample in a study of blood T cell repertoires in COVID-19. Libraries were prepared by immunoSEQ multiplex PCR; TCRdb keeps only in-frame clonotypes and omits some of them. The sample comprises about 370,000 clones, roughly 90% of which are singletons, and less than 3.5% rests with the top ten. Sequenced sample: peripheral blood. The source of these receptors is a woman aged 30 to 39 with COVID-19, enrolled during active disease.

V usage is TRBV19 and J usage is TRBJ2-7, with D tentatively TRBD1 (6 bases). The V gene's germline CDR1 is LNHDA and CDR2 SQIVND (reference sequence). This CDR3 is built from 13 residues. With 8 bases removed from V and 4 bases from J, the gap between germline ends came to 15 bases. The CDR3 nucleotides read TGTGCCAGTTCCGGGACAACAGTTTACGAGCAGTACTTC. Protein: CASSGTTVYEQYF.

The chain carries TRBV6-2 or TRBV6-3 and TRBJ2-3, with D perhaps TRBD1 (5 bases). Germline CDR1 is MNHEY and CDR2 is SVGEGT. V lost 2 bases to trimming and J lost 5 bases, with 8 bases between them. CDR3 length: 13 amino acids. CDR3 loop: CASSYRQRDTQYF. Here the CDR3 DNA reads TGTGCCAGCAGTTACCGACAGAGAGATACGCAGTATTTT.

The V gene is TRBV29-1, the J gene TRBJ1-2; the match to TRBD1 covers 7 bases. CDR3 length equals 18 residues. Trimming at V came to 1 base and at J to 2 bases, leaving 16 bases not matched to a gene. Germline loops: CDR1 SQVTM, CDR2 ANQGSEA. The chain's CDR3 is CSVEVFRRTGVKNYGYTF. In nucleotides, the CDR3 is TGCAGCGTTGAAGTCTTCAGGCGAACAGGGGTAAAAAACTATGGCTACACCTTC. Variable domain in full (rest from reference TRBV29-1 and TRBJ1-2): SAVISQKPSRDICQRGTSLTIQCQVDSQVTMMFWYRQQPGQSLTLIATANQGSEATYESGFVIDKFPISRPNLTFSTLTVSNMSPEDSSIYLCSVEVFRRTGVKNYGYTFGSGTRLTVV.

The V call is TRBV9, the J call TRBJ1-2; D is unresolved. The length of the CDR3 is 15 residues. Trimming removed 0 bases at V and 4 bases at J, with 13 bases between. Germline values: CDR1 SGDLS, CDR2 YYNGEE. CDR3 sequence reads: CASSVDVFGAYGYTF. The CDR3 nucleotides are TGTGCCAGCAGCGTAGATGTGTTCGGTGCCTATGGCTACACCTTC.

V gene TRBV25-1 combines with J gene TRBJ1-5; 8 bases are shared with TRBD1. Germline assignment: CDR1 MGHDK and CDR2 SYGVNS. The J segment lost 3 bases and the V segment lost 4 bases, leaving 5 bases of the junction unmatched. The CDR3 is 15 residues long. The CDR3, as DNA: TGTGCCAGCAGTGGGGGGACAGGACACAATCAGCCCCAGCATTTT. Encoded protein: CASSGGTGHNQPQHF.

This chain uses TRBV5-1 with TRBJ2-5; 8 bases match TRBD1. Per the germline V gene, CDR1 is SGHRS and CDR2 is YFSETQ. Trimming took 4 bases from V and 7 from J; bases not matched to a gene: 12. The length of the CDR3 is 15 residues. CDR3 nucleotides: TGCGCCAGCAGCCTCGGGACAGGAGACTTGGGGACCCAGTACTTC. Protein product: CASSLGTGDLGTQYF.

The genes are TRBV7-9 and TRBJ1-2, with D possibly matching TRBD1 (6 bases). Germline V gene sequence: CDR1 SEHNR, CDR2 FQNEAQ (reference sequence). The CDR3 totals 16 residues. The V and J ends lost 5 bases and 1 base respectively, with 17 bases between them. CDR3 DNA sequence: TGTGCCAGCAGCCGAAGGTGGCAGGGGAATAACTATGGCTACACCTTC. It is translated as CASSRRWQGNNYGYTF.

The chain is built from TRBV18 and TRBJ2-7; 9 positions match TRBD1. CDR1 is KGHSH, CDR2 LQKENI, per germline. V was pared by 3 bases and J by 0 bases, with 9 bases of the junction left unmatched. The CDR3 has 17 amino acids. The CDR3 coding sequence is TGTGCCAGCTCACCTGACAGGGGGTCAGGCATCTCCTACGAGCAGTACTTC. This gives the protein CASSPDRGSGISYEQYF. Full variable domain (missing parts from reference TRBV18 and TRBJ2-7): NAGVMQNPRHLVRRRGQEARLRCSPMKGHSHVYWYRQLPEEGLKFMVYLQKENIIDESGMPKERFSAEFPKEGPSILRIQQVVRGDSAAYFCASSPDRGSGISYEQYFGPGTRLTVT.

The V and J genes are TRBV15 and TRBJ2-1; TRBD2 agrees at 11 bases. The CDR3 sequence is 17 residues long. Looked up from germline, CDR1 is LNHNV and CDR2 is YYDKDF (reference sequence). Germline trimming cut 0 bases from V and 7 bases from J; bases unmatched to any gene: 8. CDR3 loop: CATSRDTLAGGGNEQFF. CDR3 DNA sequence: TGTGCCACCAGCAGAGACACCCTAGCGGGGGGTGGGAATGAGCAGTTCTTC. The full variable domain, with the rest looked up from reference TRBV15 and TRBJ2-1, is DAMVIQNPRYQVTQFGKPVTLSCSQTLNHNVMYWYQQKSSQAPKLLFHYYDKDFNNEADTPDNFQSRRPNTSFCFLDIRSPGLGDTAMYLCATSRDTLAGGGNEQFFGPGTRLTVL.

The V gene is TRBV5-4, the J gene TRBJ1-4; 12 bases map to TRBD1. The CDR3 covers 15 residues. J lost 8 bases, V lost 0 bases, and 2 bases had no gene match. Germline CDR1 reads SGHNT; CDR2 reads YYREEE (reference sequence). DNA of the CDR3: TGTGCCAGCAGCTTGGGGGGGACAGGGGGCGAAAAACTGTTTTTT. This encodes CASSLGGTGGEKLFF.

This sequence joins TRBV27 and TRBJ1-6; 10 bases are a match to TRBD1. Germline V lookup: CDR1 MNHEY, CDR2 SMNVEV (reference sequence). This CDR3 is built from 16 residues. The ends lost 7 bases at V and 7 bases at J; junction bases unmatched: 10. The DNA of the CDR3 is TGTGCCAGCACCCCGTATTGGGACAGGGGCAATTCACCCCTCCACTTT. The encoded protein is CASTPYWDRGNSPLHF.

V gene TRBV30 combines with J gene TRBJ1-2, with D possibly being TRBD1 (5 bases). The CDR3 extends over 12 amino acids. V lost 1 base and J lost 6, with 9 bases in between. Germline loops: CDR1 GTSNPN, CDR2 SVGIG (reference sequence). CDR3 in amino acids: CAWSGTSNGYTF. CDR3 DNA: TGTGCCTGGAGTGGGACATCTAATGGCTACACCTTC.

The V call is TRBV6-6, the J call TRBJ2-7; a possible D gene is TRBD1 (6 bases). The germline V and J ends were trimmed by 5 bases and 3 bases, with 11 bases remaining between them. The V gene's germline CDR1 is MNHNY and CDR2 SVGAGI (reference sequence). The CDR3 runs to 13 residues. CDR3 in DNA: TGTGCCAGCAGTCTGGGGGCAGGCTACGAGCAGTACTTC. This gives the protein CASSLGAGYEQYF.

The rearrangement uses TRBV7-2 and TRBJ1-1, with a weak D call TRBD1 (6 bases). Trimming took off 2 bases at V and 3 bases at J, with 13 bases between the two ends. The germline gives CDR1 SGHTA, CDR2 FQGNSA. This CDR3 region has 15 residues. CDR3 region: CASSLLGAEHTEAFF. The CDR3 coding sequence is TGTGCCAGCAGCTTATTGGGGGCTGAGCACACTGAAGCTTTCTTT.

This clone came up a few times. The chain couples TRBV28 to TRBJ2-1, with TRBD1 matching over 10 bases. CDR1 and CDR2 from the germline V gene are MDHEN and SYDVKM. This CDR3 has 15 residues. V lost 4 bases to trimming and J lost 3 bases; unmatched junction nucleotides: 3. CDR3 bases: TGTGCCAGCAGTTCCGGGACAGGGGACTACAATGAGCAGTTCTTC. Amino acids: CASSSGTGDYNEQFF. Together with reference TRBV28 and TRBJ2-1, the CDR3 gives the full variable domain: DVKVTQSSRYLVKRTGEKVFLECVQDMDHENMFWYRQDPGLGLRLIYFSYDVKMKEKGDIPEGYSVSREKKERFSLILESASTNQTSMYLCASSSGTGDYNEQFFGPGTRLTVL.

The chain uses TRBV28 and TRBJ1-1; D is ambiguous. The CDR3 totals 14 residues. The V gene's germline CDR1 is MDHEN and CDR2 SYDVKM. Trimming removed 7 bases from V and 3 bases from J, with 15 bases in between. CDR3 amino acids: CASTVGGWYTEAFF. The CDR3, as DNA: TGTGCCAGCACCGTAGGAGGGTGGTACACTGAAGCTTTCTTT.

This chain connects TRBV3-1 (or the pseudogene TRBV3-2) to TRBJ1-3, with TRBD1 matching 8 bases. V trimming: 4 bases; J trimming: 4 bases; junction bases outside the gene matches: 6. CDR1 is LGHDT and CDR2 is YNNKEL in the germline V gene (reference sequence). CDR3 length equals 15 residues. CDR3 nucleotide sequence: TGTGCCAGCAGCCTCCGACAGGGGCCGGGAAACACCATATATTTT. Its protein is CASSLRQGPGNTIYF.

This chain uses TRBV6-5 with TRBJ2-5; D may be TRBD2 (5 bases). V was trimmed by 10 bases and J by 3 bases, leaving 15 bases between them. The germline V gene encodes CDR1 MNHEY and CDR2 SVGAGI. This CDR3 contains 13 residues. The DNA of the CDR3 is TGTGCCACTAGAGGGCAGGCCGAAGAGACCCAGTACTTC. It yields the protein CATRGQAEETQYF.

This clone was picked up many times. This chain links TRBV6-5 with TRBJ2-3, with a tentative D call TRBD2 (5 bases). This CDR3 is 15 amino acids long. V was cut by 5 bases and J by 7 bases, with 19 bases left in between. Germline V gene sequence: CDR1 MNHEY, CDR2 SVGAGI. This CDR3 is CASSTSVEGGNTQYF. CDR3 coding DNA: TGTGCCAGCAGTACTTCAGTCGAGGGTGGGAATACGCAGTATTTT.

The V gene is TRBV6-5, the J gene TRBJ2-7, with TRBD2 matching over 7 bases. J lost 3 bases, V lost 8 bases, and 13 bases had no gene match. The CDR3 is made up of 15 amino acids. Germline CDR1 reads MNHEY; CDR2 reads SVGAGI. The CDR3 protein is CASAQRGGVNYEQYV. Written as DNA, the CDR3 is TGTGCCAGCGCACAAAGGGGAGGGGTAAACTACGAGCAGTACGTC.

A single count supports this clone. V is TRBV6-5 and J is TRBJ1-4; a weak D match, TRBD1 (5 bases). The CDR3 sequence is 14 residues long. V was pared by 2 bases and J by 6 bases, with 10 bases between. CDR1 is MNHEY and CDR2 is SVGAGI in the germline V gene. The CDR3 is CASSYDRDYEKLFF. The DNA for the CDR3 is TGTGCCAGCAGTTACGACAGAGACTATGAAAAACTGTTTTTT.

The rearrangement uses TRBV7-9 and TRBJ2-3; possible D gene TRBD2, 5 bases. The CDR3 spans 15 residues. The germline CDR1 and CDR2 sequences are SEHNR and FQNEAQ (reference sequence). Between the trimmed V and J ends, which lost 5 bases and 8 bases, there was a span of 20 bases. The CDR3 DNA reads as TGTGCCAGCAGCCCTCGCACCGCCTCGGGGAGTACGCAGTATTTT. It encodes CASSPRTASGSTQYF.

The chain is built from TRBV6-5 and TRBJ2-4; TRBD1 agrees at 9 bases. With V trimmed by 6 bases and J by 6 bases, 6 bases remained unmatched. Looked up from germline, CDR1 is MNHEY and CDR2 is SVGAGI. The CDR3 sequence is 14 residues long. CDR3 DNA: TGTGCCAGCAGCCAACAGGACAGGGGAAACATTCAGTACTTC. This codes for CASSQQDRGNIQYF.

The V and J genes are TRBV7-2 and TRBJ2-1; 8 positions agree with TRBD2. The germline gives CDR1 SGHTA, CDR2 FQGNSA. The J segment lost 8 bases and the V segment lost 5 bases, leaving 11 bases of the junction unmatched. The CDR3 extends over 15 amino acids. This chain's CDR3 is CASSLGGLELDEQFF. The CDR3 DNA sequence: TGTGCCAGCAGCCTAGGGGGACTAGAATTGGATGAGCAGTTCTTC. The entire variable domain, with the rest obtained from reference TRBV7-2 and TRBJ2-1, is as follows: GAGVSQSPSNKVTEKGKDVELRCDPISGHTALYWYRQSLGQGLEFLIYFQGNSAPDKSGLPSDRFSAERTGGSVSTLTIQRTQQEDSAVYLCASSLGGLELDEQFFGPGTRLTVL.

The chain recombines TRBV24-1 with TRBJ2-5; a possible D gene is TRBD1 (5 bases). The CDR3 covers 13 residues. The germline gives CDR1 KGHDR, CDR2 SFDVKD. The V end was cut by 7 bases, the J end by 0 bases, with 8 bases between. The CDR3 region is CATRGHYQETQYF. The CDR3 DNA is TGTGCCACCAGAGGACACTACCAAGAGACCCAGTACTTC.

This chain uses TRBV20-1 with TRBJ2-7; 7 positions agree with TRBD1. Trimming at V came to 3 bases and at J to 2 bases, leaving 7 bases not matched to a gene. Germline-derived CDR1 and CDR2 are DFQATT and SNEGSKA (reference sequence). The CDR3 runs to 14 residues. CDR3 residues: CSASMDRRTYEQYF. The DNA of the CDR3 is TGCAGTGCTAGTATGGACAGGCGCACCTACGAGCAGTACTTC.

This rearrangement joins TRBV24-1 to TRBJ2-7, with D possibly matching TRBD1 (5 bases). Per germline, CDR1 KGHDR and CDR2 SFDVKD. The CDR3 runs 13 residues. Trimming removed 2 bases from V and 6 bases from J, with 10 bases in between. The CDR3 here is CATSDWRGAEQYF. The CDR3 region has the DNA TGTGCCACCAGTGATTGGCGTGGGGCCGAGCAGTACTTC.

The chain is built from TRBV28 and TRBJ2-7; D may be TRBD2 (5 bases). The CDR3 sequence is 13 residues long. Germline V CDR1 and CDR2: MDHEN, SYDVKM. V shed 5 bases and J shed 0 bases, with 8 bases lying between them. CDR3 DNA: TGTGCCAGCAGTGTGGCGGGCTCCTACGAGCAGTACTTC. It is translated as CASSVAGSYEQYF.

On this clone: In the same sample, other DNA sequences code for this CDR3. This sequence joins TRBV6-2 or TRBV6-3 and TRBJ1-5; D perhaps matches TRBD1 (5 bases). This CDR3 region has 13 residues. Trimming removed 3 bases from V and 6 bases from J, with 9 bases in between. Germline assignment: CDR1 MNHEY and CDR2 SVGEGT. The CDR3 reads CASSYPGAQPQHF. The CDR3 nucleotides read TGTGCCAGCAGTTATCCTGGGGCTCAGCCCCAGCATTTT.

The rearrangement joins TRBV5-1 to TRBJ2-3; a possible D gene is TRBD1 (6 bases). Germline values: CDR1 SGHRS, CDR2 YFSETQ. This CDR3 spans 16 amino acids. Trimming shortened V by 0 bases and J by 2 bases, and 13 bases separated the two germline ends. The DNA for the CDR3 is TGCGCCAGCAGCTTGGAGGGGGACAATCCCACAGATACGCAGTATTTT. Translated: CASSLEGDNPTDTQYF.